This T cell receptor (beta chain) was obtained from a study of yellow fever vaccine responses in identical twins. V lost 4 bases and J 1 base, leaving 18 bases between the germline ends. This CDR3 is built from 16 residues. Germline assignment: CDR1 SGHKS and CDR2 YYEKEE (reference sequence). Via MiXCR, TCRdb re-called the RT-PCR reads, giving one row per CDR3 protein. The data contain under 3,000 distinct CDR3 sequences, 8% to 9.5% of them singletons. This clonotype was found a few times. The sequencing here drew on T cells from blood (PBMCs), unsorted or a sorted subset (not recorded which), taken 2 to 3 years after vaccination. The chain employs TRBV5-5 and TRBJ2-7; no reliable D call. The sequence was collected from a woman aged 18-29 years who received the yellow fever vaccine. In nucleotides, the CDR3 is TGTGCCAGCAGCCCTCCCCCTTTCAGCCTTTCCTACGAGCAGTACTTC. Translation: CASSPPPFSLSYEQYF.